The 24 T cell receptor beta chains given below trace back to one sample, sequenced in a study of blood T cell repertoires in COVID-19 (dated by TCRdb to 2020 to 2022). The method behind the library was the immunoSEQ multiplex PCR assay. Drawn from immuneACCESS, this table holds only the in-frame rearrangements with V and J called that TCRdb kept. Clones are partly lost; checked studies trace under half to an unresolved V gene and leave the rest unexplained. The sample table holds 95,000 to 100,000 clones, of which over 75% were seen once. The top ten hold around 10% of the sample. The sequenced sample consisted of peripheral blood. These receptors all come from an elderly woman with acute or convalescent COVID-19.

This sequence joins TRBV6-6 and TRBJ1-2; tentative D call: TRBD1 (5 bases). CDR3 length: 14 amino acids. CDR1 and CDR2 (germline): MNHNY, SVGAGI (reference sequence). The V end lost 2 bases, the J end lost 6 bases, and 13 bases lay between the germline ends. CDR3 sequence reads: CASSYRDGRDGYTF. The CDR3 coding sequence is TGTGCCAGCAGTTACAGGGATGGCAGGGATGGCTACACCTTC.

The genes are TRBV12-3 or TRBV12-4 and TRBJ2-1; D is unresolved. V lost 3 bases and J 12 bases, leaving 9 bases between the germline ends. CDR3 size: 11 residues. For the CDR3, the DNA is TGTGCCAGCAGTTTCCGTCGAGGGCAGTTCTTC. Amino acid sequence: CASSFRRGQFF.

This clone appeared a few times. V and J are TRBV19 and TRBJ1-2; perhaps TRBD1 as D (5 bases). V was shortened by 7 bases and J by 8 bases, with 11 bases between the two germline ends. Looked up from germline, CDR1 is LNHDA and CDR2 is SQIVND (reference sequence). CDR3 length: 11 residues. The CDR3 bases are TGTGCCAGTAAGGCAGGGATAGGCTACACCTTC. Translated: CASKAGIGYTF. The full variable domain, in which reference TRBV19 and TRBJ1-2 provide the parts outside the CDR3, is DGGITQSPKYLFRKEGQNVTLSCEQNLNHDAMYWYRQDPGQGLRLIYYSQIVNDFQKGDIAEGYSVSREKKESFPLTVTSAQKNPTAFYLCASKAGIGYTFGSGTRLTVV.

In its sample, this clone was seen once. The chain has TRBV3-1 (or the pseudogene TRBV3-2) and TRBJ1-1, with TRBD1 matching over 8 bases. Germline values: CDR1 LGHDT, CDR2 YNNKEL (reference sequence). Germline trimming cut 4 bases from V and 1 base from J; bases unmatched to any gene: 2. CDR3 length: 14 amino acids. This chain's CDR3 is CASSLGQGNTEAFF. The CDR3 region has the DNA TGTGCCAGCAGCCTAGGACAGGGGAACACTGAAGCTTTCTTT.

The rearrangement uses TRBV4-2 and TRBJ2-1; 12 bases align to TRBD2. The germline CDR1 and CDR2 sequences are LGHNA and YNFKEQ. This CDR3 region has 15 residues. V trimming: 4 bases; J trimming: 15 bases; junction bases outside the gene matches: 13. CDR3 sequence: CASSLALAGGLRLFF. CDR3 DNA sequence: TGTGCCAGCAGCCTCGCACTAGCGGGGGGCCTTAGGCTGTTCTTC.

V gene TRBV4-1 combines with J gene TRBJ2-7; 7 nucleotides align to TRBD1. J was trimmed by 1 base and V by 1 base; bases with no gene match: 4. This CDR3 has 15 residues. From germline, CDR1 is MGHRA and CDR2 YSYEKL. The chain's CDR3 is CASSQVEQGSYEQYF. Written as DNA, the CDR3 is TGCGCCAGCAGCCAAGTAGAACAGGGGTCCTACGAGCAGTACTTC.

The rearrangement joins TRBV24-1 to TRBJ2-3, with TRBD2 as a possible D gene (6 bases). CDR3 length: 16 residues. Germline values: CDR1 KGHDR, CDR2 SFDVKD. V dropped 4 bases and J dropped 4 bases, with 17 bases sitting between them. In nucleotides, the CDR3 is TGTGCCACCAGTGACTCCGGGACTGCTGTAGCAGATACGCAGTATTTT. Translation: CATSDSGTAVADTQYF.

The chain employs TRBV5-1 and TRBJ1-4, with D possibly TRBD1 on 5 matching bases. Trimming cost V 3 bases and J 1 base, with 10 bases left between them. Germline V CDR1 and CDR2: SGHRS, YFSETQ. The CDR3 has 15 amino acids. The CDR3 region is CASSSGGLTNEKLFF. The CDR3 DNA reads TGCGCCAGCAGCTCGGGGGGGTTAACTAATGAAAAACTGTTTTTT.

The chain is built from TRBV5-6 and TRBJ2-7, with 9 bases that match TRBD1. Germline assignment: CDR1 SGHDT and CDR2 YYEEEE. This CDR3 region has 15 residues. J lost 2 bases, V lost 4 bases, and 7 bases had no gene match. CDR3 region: CASSVDRGGAYEQYF. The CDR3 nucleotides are TGTGCCAGCAGCGTGGACAGGGGTGGAGCCTACGAGCAGTACTTC. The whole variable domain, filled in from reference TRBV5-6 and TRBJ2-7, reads DAGVTQSPTHLIKTRGQQVTLRCSPKSGHDTVSWYQQALGQGPQFIFQYYEEEERQRGNFPDRFSGHQFPNYSSELNVNALLLGDSALYLCASSVDRGGAYEQYFGPGTRLTVT.

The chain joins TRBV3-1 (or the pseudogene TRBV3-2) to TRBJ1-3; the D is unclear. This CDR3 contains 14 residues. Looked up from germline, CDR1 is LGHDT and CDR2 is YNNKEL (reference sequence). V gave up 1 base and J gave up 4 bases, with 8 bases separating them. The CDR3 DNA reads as TGTGCCAGCAGCCAAGGAGGGTACGGAAACACCATATATTTT. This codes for CASSQGGYGNTIYF.

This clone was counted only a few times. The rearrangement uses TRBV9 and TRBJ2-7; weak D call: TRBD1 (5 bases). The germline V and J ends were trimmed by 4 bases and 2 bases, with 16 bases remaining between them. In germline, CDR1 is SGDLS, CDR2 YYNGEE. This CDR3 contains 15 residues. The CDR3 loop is CASSNQATGAYEQYF. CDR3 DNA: TGTGCCAGCAGCAACCAAGCAACAGGAGCCTACGAGCAGTACTTC.

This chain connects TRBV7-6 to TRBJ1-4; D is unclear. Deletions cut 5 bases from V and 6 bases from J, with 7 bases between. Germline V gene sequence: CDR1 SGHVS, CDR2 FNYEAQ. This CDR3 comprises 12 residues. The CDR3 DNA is TGTGCCAGCAGCCTTACGGATGAAAAACTGTTTTTT. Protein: CASSLTDEKLFF. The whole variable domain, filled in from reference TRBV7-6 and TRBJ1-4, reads GAGVSQSPRYKVTKRGQDVALRCDPISGHVSLYWYRQALGQGPEFLTYFNYEAQQDKSGLPNDRFSAERPEGSISTLTIQRTEQRDSAMYRCASSLTDEKLFFGSGTQLSVL.

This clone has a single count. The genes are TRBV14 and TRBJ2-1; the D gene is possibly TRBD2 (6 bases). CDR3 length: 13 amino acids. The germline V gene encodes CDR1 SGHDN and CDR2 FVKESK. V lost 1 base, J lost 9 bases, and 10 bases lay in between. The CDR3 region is CASSQGYGGEQFF. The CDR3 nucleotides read TGTGCCAGCAGCCAAGGGTACGGGGGTGAGCAGTTCTTC.

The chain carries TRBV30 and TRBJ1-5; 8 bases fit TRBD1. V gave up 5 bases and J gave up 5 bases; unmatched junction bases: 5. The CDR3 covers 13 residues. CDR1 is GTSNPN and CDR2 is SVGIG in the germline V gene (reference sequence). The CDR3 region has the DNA TGTGCCTGGGGCCTGGGACAGGATCAGCCCCAGCATTTT. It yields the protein CAWGLGQDQPQHF.

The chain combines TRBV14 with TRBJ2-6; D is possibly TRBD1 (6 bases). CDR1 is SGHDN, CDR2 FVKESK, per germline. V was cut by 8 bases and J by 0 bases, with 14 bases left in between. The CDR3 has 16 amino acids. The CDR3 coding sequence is TGTGCCAGCCGACTCAGGGGTCTCTCTGGGGCCAACGTCCTGACTTTC. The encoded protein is CASRLRGLSGANVLTF.

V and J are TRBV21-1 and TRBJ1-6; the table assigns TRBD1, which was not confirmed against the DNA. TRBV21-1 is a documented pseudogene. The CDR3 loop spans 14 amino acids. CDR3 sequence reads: CASNYWTGDSPLHF. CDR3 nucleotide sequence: TGTGCCAGCAACTATTGGACAGGGGATTCACCCCTCCACTTT.

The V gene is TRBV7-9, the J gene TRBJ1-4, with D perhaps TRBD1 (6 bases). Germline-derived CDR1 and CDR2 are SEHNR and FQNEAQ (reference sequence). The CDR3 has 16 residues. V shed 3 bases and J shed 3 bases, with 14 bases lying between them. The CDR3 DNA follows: TGTGCCAGCAGCTTCGGACAGCCCGGATCTAATGAAAAACTGTTTTTT. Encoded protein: CASSFGQPGSNEKLFF.

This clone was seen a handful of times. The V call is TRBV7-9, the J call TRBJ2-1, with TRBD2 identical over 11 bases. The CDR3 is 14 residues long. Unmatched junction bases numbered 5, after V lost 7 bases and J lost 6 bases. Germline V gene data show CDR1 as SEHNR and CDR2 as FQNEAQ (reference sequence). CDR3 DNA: TGTGCCAGCACTAGTAGCGGGGGGGCCAATGAGCAGTTCTTC. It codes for CASTSSGGANEQFF.

The CDR3 nucleotides read TGTGCCAGTAGTATGCTAAGGTCGGGGAGAGAAGCTTTCTTT. This codes for CASSMLRSGREAFF. The chain couples TRBV19 to TRBJ1-1, with D unclear. The V and J ends lost 3 bases and 8 bases respectively, with 16 bases between them. Germline CDR1 is LNHDA and CDR2 is SQIVND (reference sequence). This CDR3 region has 14 residues. Looking up the rest from reference TRBV19 and TRBJ1-1 gives the full variable domain: DGGITQSPKYLFRKEGQNVTLSCEQNLNHDAMYWYRQDPGQGLRLIYYSQIVNDFQKGDIAEGYSVSREKKESFPLTVTSAQKNPTAFYLCASSMLRSGREAFFGQGTRLTVV.

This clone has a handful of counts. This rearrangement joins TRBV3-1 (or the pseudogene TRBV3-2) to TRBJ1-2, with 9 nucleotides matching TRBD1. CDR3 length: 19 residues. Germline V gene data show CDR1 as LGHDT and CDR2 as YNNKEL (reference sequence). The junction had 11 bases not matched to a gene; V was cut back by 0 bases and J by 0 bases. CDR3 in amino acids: CASSQENRLGTGTNYGYTF. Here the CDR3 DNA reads TGTGCCAGCAGCCAAGAAAATCGGTTGGGGACAGGGACTAACTATGGCTACACCTTC.

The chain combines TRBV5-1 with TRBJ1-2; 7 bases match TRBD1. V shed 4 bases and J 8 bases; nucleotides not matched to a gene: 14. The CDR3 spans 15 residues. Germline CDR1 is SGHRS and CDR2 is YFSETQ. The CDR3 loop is CASSIPTGAGDGYTF. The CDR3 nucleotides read TGCGCCAGCAGCATACCAACAGGGGCCGGTGACGGCTACACCTTC.

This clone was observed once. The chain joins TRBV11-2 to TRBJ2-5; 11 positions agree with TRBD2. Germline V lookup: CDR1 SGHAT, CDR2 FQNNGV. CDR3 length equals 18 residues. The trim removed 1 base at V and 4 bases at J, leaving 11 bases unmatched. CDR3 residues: CASSLVGLSGGARETQYF. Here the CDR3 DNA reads TGTGCCAGCAGCTTAGTCGGGCTTAGCGGGGGGGCCCGAGAGACCCAGTACTTC.

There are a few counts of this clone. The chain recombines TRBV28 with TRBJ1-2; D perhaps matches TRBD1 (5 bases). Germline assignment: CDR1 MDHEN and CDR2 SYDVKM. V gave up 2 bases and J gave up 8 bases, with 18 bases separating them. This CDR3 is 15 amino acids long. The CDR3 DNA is TGTGCCAGCAGTTTAGGCGGGGCCAGTCGAAGGGGCTACACCTTC. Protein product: CASSLGGASRRGYTF.

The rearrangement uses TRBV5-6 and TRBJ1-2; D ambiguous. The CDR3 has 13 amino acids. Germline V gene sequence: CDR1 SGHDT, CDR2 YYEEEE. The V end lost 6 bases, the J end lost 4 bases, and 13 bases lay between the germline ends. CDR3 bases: TGTGCCAGCACCCGGGGAGGGCTCTATGGCTACACCTTC. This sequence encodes CASTRGGLYGYTF.